The 31 T cell receptor beta chains presented below share a single source sample, sequenced in a study of cytomegalovirus exposure and HLA in healthy donors. Using immunoSEQ multiplex PCR, the repertoire was profiled, and TCRdb retains in-frame clones only, with some absent. Here the sample spans tens of thousands of clones, 85% to 95% being singletons. The sample was PBMCs. These receptors all come from a woman in her late teens or twenties in good health and CMV-seropositive.

For the CDR3, the DNA is TGCGCCAGCAGTGGACTAGCGGGAGGAGTGGATACGCAGTATTTT. It encodes CASSGLAGGVDTQYF. The chain is built from TRBV10-1 and TRBJ2-3, with TRBD2 identical over 13 bases. Germline V CDR1 and CDR2: WNHNN, SYGVQD (reference sequence). J gave up 6 bases and V 4 bases, and 4 bases lay outside the gene matches. CDR3 length equals 15 residues.

The rearrangement links TRBV5-4 to TRBJ2-7, with 12 positions matching TRBD1. The CDR3 consists of 14 residues. Unmatched junction bases numbered 3, after V lost 4 bases and J lost 4 bases. The germline V gene encodes CDR1 SGHNT and CDR2 YYREEE (reference sequence). CDR3 protein: CASSPGQGAYEQYF. The DNA of the CDR3 is TGTGCCAGCAGCCCGGGACAGGGGGCGTACGAGCAGTACTTC. Complete variable domain (other parts from reference TRBV5-4 and TRBJ2-7): ETGVTQSPTHLIKTRGQQVTLRCSSQSGHNTVSWYQQALGQGPQFIFQYYREEENGRGNFPPRFSGLQFPNYSSELNVNALELDDSALYLCASSPGQGAYEQYFGPGTRLTVT.

This clone was seen a handful of times. The chain joins TRBV7-2 to TRBJ2-5; TRBD2 aligns across 9 bases. In germline, CDR1 is SGHTA, CDR2 FQGNSA. This CDR3 comprises 16 residues. The ends lost 5 bases at V and 6 bases at J; junction bases unmatched: 13. DNA for the CDR3: TGTGCCAGCAGCCCTAGACTAGCGGAGATAACACAGACCCAGTACTTC. Protein sequence: CASSPRLAEITQTQYF.

The V call is TRBV19, the J call TRBJ1-5, with a tentative D call TRBD1 (5 bases). Trimming took 4 bases from V and 9 from J, leaving 22 bases between them. The CDR3 has 16 amino acids. CDR1 and CDR2 (germline): LNHDA, SQIVND (reference sequence). CDR3 region: CASSTTHEASGWPQHF. CDR3 nucleotide sequence: TGTGCCAGTAGTACGACCCACGAGGCCTCAGGGTGGCCCCAGCATTTT. Full variable domain (remainder filled in from reference TRBV19 and TRBJ1-5): DGGITQSPKYLFRKEGQNVTLSCEQNLNHDAMYWYRQDPGQGLRLIYYSQIVNDFQKGDIAEGYSVSREKKESFPLTVTSAQKNPTAFYLCASSTTHEASGWPQHFGDGTRLSIL.

The J gene is TRBJ1-2, the V gene TRBV13; 9 positions match TRBD1. Germline trimming cut 1 base from V and 8 bases from J; bases unmatched to any gene: 8. This CDR3 is 15 amino acids long. Germline lookup yields CDR1 PRHDT and CDR2 FYEKMQ (reference sequence). As DNA, the CDR3 is TGTGCCAGCAGCTTAGATTCCGGGACAGGGAGGGGCTACACCTTC. Translating it yields CASSLDSGTGRGYTF.

The chain joins TRBV11-2 to TRBJ2-7; 8 bases map to TRBD2. Unmatched junction bases numbered 2, after V lost 1 base and J lost 3 bases. From germline, CDR1 is SGHAT and CDR2 FQNNGV. The CDR3 is 14 residues long. The chain's CDR3 is CASSLGSGDYEQYF. The CDR3 region has the DNA TGTGCCAGCAGCTTAGGTAGCGGGGACTACGAGCAGTACTTC.

V and J are TRBV4-3 and TRBJ2-2; D not resolved. The germline gives CDR1 LGHNA, CDR2 YSLEER. Trimming cost V 6 bases and J 0 bases, with 11 bases left between them. The CDR3 has 15 residues. CDR3 DNA sequence: TGCGCCAGCAGGGTTGGGCATTCGAACACCGGGGAGCTGTTTTTT. It yields the protein CASRVGHSNTGELFF.

The J gene is TRBJ2-7, the V gene TRBV30, with D perhaps matching TRBD1 (6 bases). The CDR3 contains 15 residues. Trimming took off 0 bases at V and 6 bases at J, with 18 bases between the two ends. Germline V gene lookup returns CDR1 GTSNPN and CDR2 SVGIG (reference sequence). CDR3 coding DNA: TGTGCCTGGAGTGTACCGGGACAAATGGTTGGCGAGCAGTACTTC. Encoded protein: CAWSVPGQMVGEQYF.

V is TRBV7-2 and J is TRBJ1-5; D not resolved. This CDR3 comprises 15 residues. Trimming shortened V by 1 base and J by 7 bases, and 14 bases separated the two germline ends. Germline CDR1 reads SGHTA; CDR2 reads FQGNSA. Written as DNA, the CDR3 is TGTGCCAGCAGCTTAGTCGCGGGAGGGATGCAGCCCCAGCATTTT. Translation gives CASSLVAGGMQPQHF.

The chain is built from TRBV5-1 and TRBJ2-5; 8 bases agree with TRBD2. The germline V gene has CDR1 SGHRS and CDR2 YFSETQ. CDR3 size: 16 residues. J was trimmed by 5 bases and V by 0 bases; bases with no gene match: 9. CDR3 in DNA: TGCGCCAGCAGCTTGGCCACCAGCGGGAGTTCGGAGACCCAGTACTTC. Translated, it gives CASSLATSGSSETQYF.

V and J are TRBV30 and TRBJ1-1, with a weak D call TRBD1 (5 bases). The CDR3 is made up of 13 amino acids. Germline V gene sequence: CDR1 GTSNPN, CDR2 SVGIG (reference sequence). V was cut by 3 bases and J by 0 bases, with 8 bases left in between. CDR3 in DNA: TGTGCCTGGAGCAGGGCCATGAACACTGAAGCTTTCTTT. This codes for CAWSRAMNTEAFF.

The V gene is TRBV18, the J gene TRBJ2-5; D perhaps matches TRBD1 (5 bases). This CDR3 is built from 15 residues. The V gene's germline CDR1 is KGHSH and CDR2 LQKENI. Trimming took 2 bases from V and 5 from J, leaving 15 bases between them. The CDR3 DNA is TGTGCCAGCTCACCATTGGCGACAGTATGGGAGACCCAGTACTTC. Translation gives CASSPLATVWETQYF.

The genes are TRBV4-1 and TRBJ1-5; a possible D gene is TRBD1 (5 bases). The CDR3 is 15 amino acids. Germline CDR1 MGHRA, CDR2 YSYEKL. V was shortened by 1 base and J by 4 bases, with 11 bases between the two germline ends. CDR3 amino acids: CASSQGAGLNQPQHF. CDR3 nucleotide sequence: TGCGCCAGCAGCCAAGGGGCAGGGTTAAATCAGCCCCAGCATTTT.

This chain links TRBV18 with TRBJ2-7, with 8 bases fitting TRBD1. The ends lost 3 bases at V and 7 bases at J; junction bases unmatched: 5. Germline-derived CDR1 and CDR2 are KGHSH and LQKENI. This CDR3 contains 13 residues. This CDR3 reads CASSPTGAREQYF. DNA for the CDR3: TGTGCCAGCTCACCGACAGGGGCGAGAGAGCAGTACTTC.

This chain joins TRBV13 and TRBJ2-7, with 12 bases identical to TRBD1. CDR3 length: 15 residues. The germline CDR1 and CDR2 sequences are PRHDT and FYEKMQ (reference sequence). V gave up 4 bases and J gave up 5 bases; unmatched junction bases: 6. The chain's CDR3 is CASSSPGQGADEQYF. In DNA, the CDR3 is TGTGCCAGCAGCTCGCCGGGACAGGGGGCCGACGAGCAGTACTTC. The full variable domain, rest sourced from reference TRBV13 and TRBJ2-7, is AAGVIQSPRHLIKEKRETATLKCYPIPRHDTVYWYQQGPGQDPQFLISFYEKMQSDKGSIPDRFSAQQFSDYHSELNMSSLELGDSALYFCASSSPGQGADEQYFGPGTRLTVT.

The chain employs TRBV30 and TRBJ1-1; 7 bases line up with TRBD1. J gave up 2 bases and V 3 bases, and 9 bases lay outside the gene matches. The CDR3 sequence is 15 residues long. Germline V gene sequence: CDR1 GTSNPN, CDR2 SVGIG (reference sequence). CDR3 protein: CAWSGTDHGNTEAFF. CDR3 bases: TGTGCCTGGAGCGGGACAGACCATGGTAACACTGAAGCTTTCTTT.

This chain connects TRBV29-1 to TRBJ2-5, with D possibly matching TRBD1 (5 bases). The germline V and J ends were trimmed by 0 bases and 3 bases, with 8 bases remaining between them. Germline CDR1 reads SQVTM; CDR2 reads ANQGSEA. CDR3 size: 13 residues. The CDR3 region is CSVEDGREETQYF. In nucleotides, the CDR3 is TGCAGCGTTGAAGACGGCAGGGAAGAGACCCAGTACTTC. Full variable domain (remainder filled in from reference TRBV29-1 and TRBJ2-5): SAVISQKPSRDICQRGTSLTIQCQVDSQVTMMFWYRQQPGQSLTLIATANQGSEATYESGFVIDKFPISRPNLTFSTLTVSNMSPEDSSIYLCSVEDGREETQYFGPGTRLLVL.

The chain employs TRBV6-5 and TRBJ2-3; D remains unclear. Germline lookup yields CDR1 MNHEY and CDR2 SVGAGI. The CDR3 contains 13 residues. V lost 4 bases and J 0 bases, leaving 5 bases between the germline ends. This CDR3 is CASSSTSTDTQYF. For the CDR3, the DNA is TGTGCCAGCAGTTCTACTAGCACAGATACGCAGTATTTT.

The rearrangement links TRBV9 to TRBJ1-2; 9 bases align to TRBD1. J gave up 4 bases and V 7 bases, and 5 bases lay outside the gene matches. This CDR3 spans 13 amino acids. Germline CDR1 reads SGDLS; CDR2 reads YYNGEE. The CDR3 DNA sequence: TGTGCCAGCCAGACAGGGGGAGGCTATGGCTACACCTTC. This gives the protein CASQTGGGYGYTF.

The CDR3: CASSPGLANYEQYF. The DNA of the CDR3 is TGTGCCAGCAGCCCCGGACTAGCGAACTACGAGCAGTACTTC. The chain is built from TRBV5-5 and TRBJ2-7, with 9 bases lining up with TRBD2. With V trimmed by 4 bases and J by 3 bases, 5 bases remained unmatched. The V gene's germline CDR1 is SGHKS and CDR2 YYEKEE (reference sequence). CDR3 length equals 14 residues.

CDR3 bases: TGTGCCACCAGCAGAGGCCGGGGGTTAGGGAACACTGAAGCTTTCTTT. It specifies CATSRGRGLGNTEAFF. The rearrangement links TRBV15 to TRBJ1-1; a possible D gene is TRBD1 (5 bases). The V and J ends lost 1 base and 1 base respectively, with 13 bases between them. Germline lookup yields CDR1 LNHNV and CDR2 YYDKDF (reference sequence). The CDR3 totals 16 residues.

The V and J genes are TRBV28 and TRBJ1-2; no definite D call. The germline V gene encodes CDR1 MDHEN and CDR2 SYDVKM. V was clipped by 6 bases and J by 4 bases, with 21 bases between them. The CDR3 totals 16 residues. The CDR3 sequence: CASSPAAAIYFYGYTF. The CDR3 nucleotides read TGTGCCAGCAGCCCCGCGGCAGCCATTTATTTCTATGGCTACACCTTC.

The chain is built from TRBV7-3 and TRBJ2-1, with 10 bases aligning to TRBD2. Germline V gene lookup returns CDR1 SGHTA and CDR2 FQGTGA. V was pared by 2 bases and J by 5 bases, with 9 bases of the junction left unmatched. The CDR3 consists of 17 residues. The CDR3 DNA reads TGTGCCAGCAGCTTAGGGGCTAGCGGGAGTATCAACAATGAGCAGTTCTTC. Translation: CASSLGASGSINNEQFF. Using reference TRBV7-3 and TRBJ2-1 for the parts outside the CDR3, the full variable domain is GAGVSQTPSNKVTEKGKYVELRCDPISGHTALYWYRQSLGQGPEFLIYFQGTGAADDSGLPNDRFFAVRPEGSVSTLKIQRTERGDSAVYLCASSLGASGSINNEQFFGPGTRLTVL.

This chain connects TRBV6-5 to TRBJ1-1; D not resolved. The CDR3 covers 14 residues. V was clipped by 0 bases and J by 1 base, with 6 bases between them. The V gene's germline CDR1 is MNHEY and CDR2 SVGAGI. The CDR3 region is CASSYSAGNTEAFF. The CDR3 region has the DNA TGTGCCAGCAGTTACTCGGCGGGGAACACTGAAGCTTTCTTT.

The chain uses TRBV7-3 and TRBJ1-2; 10 nucleotides match TRBD1. Looked up from germline, CDR1 is SGHTA and CDR2 is FQGTGA. V shed 6 bases, J shed 4 bases, and the junction held 8 bases outside the gene matches. This CDR3 contains 15 residues. The CDR3 DNA reads TGTGCCAGCAGACAGACAGGGGGCGAAGGCTATGGCTACACCTTC. Translated, it gives CASRQTGGEGYGYTF.

This chain connects TRBV7-2 to TRBJ1-5; possible D gene TRBD1, 5 bases. From germline, CDR1 is SGHTA and CDR2 FQGNSA. The CDR3 is 17 amino acids. Trimming took off 1 base at V and 2 bases at J, with 15 bases between the two ends. The CDR3 coding sequence is TGTGCCAGCAGCTTAGTGGGCGGCAGGGATGGCAATCAGCCCCAGCATTTT. As protein: CASSLVGGRDGNQPQHF.

This clone appeared a single time. This sequence joins TRBV7-2 and TRBJ2-5, with 7 bases that match TRBD2. Germline V gene data show CDR1 as SGHTA and CDR2 as FQGNSA. The CDR3 is 14 amino acids. After removal of 10 bases from V and 4 bases from J, the junction contained 12 bases not matched to a gene. CDR3 region: CATSGRSIRETQYF. Written as DNA, the CDR3 is TGTGCCACCTCCGGGAGGAGCATCCGAGAGACCCAGTACTTC.

The chain recombines TRBV5-1 with TRBJ2-1; a possible D gene is TRBD2 (5 bases). This CDR3 comprises 12 residues. Germline V gives CDR1 SGHRS, CDR2 YFSETQ. Trimming left V 4 bases short and J 6 bases short, with 8 bases between. The CDR3 coding sequence is TGCGCCAGCAGCGGAACTAGCAATGAGCAGTTCTTC. Its protein is CASSGTSNEQFF.

The J gene is TRBJ1-2, the V gene TRBV6-5; 11 nucleotides align to TRBD1. CDR1 is MNHEY, CDR2 SVGAGI, per germline. CDR3 length: 15 amino acids. V was clipped by 5 bases and J by 5 bases; unmatched bases: 7. The CDR3, as DNA: TGTGCCAGCAGTCCCCGGACAGGGGGCGTTTATGGCTACACCTTC. Amino acid sequence: CASSPRTGGVYGYTF.

This chain connects TRBV2 to TRBJ1-1; possible D gene TRBD1, 5 bases. V lost 2 bases, J lost 5 bases, and 9 bases lay in between. The germline CDR1 and CDR2 sequences are SNHLY and FYNNEI. CDR3 size: 13 residues. The CDR3 spells CASSETGGTEAFF. DNA of the CDR3: TGTGCCAGCAGTGAAACAGGTGGGACTGAAGCTTTCTTT.

The chain has TRBV4-3 and TRBJ1-1; D unclear. The CDR3 is made up of 15 amino acids. In germline, CDR1 is LGHNA, CDR2 YSLEER. Between the trimmed V and J ends, which lost 0 bases and 4 bases, there was a span of 12 bases. Here the CDR3 DNA reads TGCGCCAGCAGCCAAGACCGAGGACTCGTCACTGAAGCTTTCTTT. The encoded protein is CASSQDRGLVTEAFF.